This passage covers 28 T cell receptor beta chains from one sample sequenced in a study of T cell repertoires in cytomegalovirus infection. MiXCR was run by TCRdb on the reads, yielding one entry per CDR3 protein. Altogether fewer than 1,000,000 distinct CDR3 sequences are present, approximately 31% being singletons, with the ten largest covering roughly 13%. Antigens for these TCRs are unknown. The sample consisted of cultured CD8+ T cells from PBMCs, taken from culture after CMV antigen stimulation. The receptor source for this set is a human donor in good health (CMV status not recorded). Some clones in this sample may be carry-over from other donors' samples.

The chain links TRBV6-2 or TRBV6-3 to TRBJ2-7, with D hard to call. V lost 7 bases and J lost 0, with 7 bases in between. The length of the CDR3 is 12 residues. Germline CDR1 is MNHEY and CDR2 is SVGEGT. The CDR3 spells CASMDPSYEQYV. Here the CDR3 DNA reads TGTGCCAGCATGGATCCCTCCTACGAGCAGTACGTC.

This clonotype was recorded a few times. This chain uses TRBV12-3 or TRBV12-4 with TRBJ2-7; 11 bases fit TRBD1. With 6 bases clipped from V and 6 bases from J, the junction kept 10 bases outside the gene matches. This CDR3 comprises 15 residues. The CDR3 DNA reads TGTGCCAGCAGAACCACCGGGACAGGGGGTAGCGAGCAGTACTTC. It codes for CASRTTGTGGSEQYF.

The chain recombines TRBV19 with TRBJ1-5; 8 bases map to TRBD1. This CDR3 has 15 amino acids. J gave up 5 bases and V 6 bases, and 9 bases lay outside the gene matches. Germline V gives CDR1 LNHDA, CDR2 SQIVND (reference sequence). Here the CDR3 DNA reads TGTGCCAGTAGCCGCGGCAGGGGGCCCGATCAGCCCCAGCATTTT. As protein: CASSRGRGPDQPQHF.

This clonotype turned up a few times. This chain connects TRBV7-9 to TRBJ2-3; the D gene is possibly TRBD1 (6 bases). Germline CDR1 reads SEHNR; CDR2 reads FQNEAQ (reference sequence). The CDR3 contains 17 residues. V dropped 4 bases and J dropped 1 base, with 18 bases sitting between them. In DNA form, the CDR3 reads TGTGCCAGCAGCTCTACAGGGCAGTCATCCCGCACAGATACGCAGTATTTT. Its translation is CASSSTGQSSRTDTQYF.

This chain joins TRBV19 and TRBJ2-7, with 9 bases fitting TRBD1. This CDR3 is 16 amino acids long. V lost 2 bases to trimming and J lost 2 bases; unmatched junction nucleotides: 7. Germline loops: CDR1 LNHDA, CDR2 SQIVND (reference sequence). The CDR3 nucleotides are TGTGCCAGTAGTATATATCGAGGGACAGGGCCCTACGAGCAGTACTTC. It translates to CASSIYRGTGPYEQYF. Full variable domain (rest looked up from reference TRBV19 and TRBJ2-7): DGGITQSPKYLFRKEGQNVTLSCEQNLNHDAMYWYRQDPGQGLRLIYYSQIVNDFQKGDIAEGYSVSREKKESFPLTVTSAQKNPTAFYLCASSIYRGTGPYEQYFGPGTRLTVT.

This clonotype was seen a handful of times. This chain links TRBV14 with TRBJ2-1; D may correspond to TRBD1 or TRBD2 (5 bases each). This CDR3 contains 16 residues. Trimming removed 1 base from V and 0 bases from J, with 10 bases in between. CDR1 and CDR2 from the germline V gene are SGHDN and FVKESK. The CDR3 region is CASSQGTGPSYNEQFF. The CDR3 nucleotides read TGTGCCAGCAGCCAAGGGACGGGACCCTCCTACAATGAGCAGTTCTTC.

The chain employs TRBV7-3 and TRBJ1-1; D gene uncertain. Deletions cut 6 bases from V and 0 bases from J, with 14 bases between. CDR1 and CDR2 (germline): SGHTA, FQGTGA. The CDR3 extends over 15 amino acids. In DNA, the CDR3 is TGTGCCAGCAGATTATTAAGGGCGATGAACACTGAAGCTTTCTTT. Translated: CASRLLRAMNTEAFF.

Note on this clonotype: At one end the junction does not follow the germline gene, possibly because of a read error. The V call is TRBV28, the J call TRBJ2-2, with TRBD1 matching 7 bases. The germline CDR1 and CDR2 sequences are MDHEN and SYDVKM. This CDR3 has 21 residues. As DNA, the CDR3 is TGTGCCAGCAGCGCACTATTTACCGGGACAGTCTCTGGTGGAACCACCGGGGAGCTGATTTTT. It specifies CASSALFTGTVSGGTTGELIF.

This clonotype has a handful of counts. The chain recombines TRBV7-3 with TRBJ1-6; D possibly corresponds to TRBD1 (5 bases). V was trimmed by 5 bases and J by 0 bases, leaving 14 bases between them. The germline V gene encodes CDR1 SGHTA and CDR2 FQGTGA. The CDR3 sequence is 17 residues long. The DNA of the CDR3 is TGTGCCAGCAGCCCTAGACGGGGGGACTCCTATAATTCACCCCTCCACTTT. Amino acids: CASSPRRGDSYNSPLHF.

This clonotype was seen only a few times. V is TRBV7-9 and J is TRBJ1-1; TRBD1 aligns across 7 bases. V was clipped by 5 bases and J by 5 bases; unmatched bases: 11. The CDR3 extends over 15 amino acids. Germline V lookup: CDR1 SEHNR, CDR2 FQNEAQ (reference sequence). In nucleotides, the CDR3 is TGTGCCAGCAGCCCGGGACAGAGCCTTGGGACTGAAGCTTTCTTT. Its protein is CASSPGQSLGTEAFF.

This clonotype was seen only a few times. V usage is TRBV10-1 and J usage is TRBJ2-7; D is ambiguous. Germline V gene sequence: CDR1 WNHNN, CDR2 SYGVQD (reference sequence). This CDR3 is built from 13 residues. Between the trimmed V and J ends, which lost 3 bases and 3 bases, there was a span of 9 bases. The CDR3 coding sequence is TGCGCCAGCAGTGATGGGTCTAGCTACGAGCAGTACTTC. This codes for CASSDGSSYEQYF.

The rearrangement links TRBV9 to TRBJ2-1; D unclear. The CDR3 covers 15 residues. V was pared by 3 bases and J by 0 bases, with 10 bases between. Germline V lookup: CDR1 SGDLS, CDR2 YYNGEE. The CDR3, as DNA: TGTGCCAGCAGCGCCTTTTCGAGCTCCTACAATGAGCAGTTCTTC. It specifies CASSAFSSSYNEQFF.

There are many counts of this clonotype. The chain carries TRBV7-2 and TRBJ2-7, with 11 nucleotides matching TRBD1. Germline V CDR1 and CDR2: SGHTA, FQGNSA. CDR3 length: 16 residues. V was pared by 3 bases and J by 4 bases, with 8 bases of the junction left unmatched. The CDR3 spells CASSFPRDRGFYEQYV. CDR3 bases: TGTGCCAGCAGCTTCCCAAGGGACAGGGGGTTTTACGAGCAGTACGTC.

This clonotype was detected only a few times. V is TRBV7-9 and J is TRBJ2-1; TRBD2 aligns across 8 bases. The CDR3 length is 15 residues. V was clipped by 0 bases and J by 5 bases; unmatched bases: 3. Germline CDR1 and CDR2: SEHNR and FQNEAQ (reference sequence). Written as DNA, the CDR3 is TGTGCCAGCAGCTTAGCGCGGGGGGTAAACAATGAGCAGTTCTTC. Translating gives CASSLARGVNNEQFF.

This chain links TRBV27 with TRBJ1-6; perhaps TRBD1 as D (5 bases). Germline CDR1 and CDR2: MNHEY and SMNVEV (reference sequence). The CDR3 runs to 13 residues. V lost 4 bases and J lost 8, with 9 bases in between. The CDR3 is CASSSQGDSPLHF. Here the CDR3 DNA reads TGTGCCAGCAGTTCCCAGGGTGATTCACCCCTCCACTTT.

This clonotype was counted between two and nine times. The chain uses TRBV4-1 and TRBJ2-5; D remains unclear. Trimming pared 5 bases from V and 5 bases from J, leaving 9 bases between. The CDR3 loop spans 12 amino acids. Looked up from germline, CDR1 is MGHRA and CDR2 is YSYEKL. The CDR3 bases are TGCGCCAGCAGCGGGCCTCGGGAGACCCAGTACTTC. Its protein product is CASSGPRETQYF.

This clonotype was detected only once. One end of the junction does not line up with germline, which may come from a read error. This rearrangement joins TRBV19 to TRBJ1-2; no firm D call. Germline V gene data show CDR1 as LNHDA and CDR2 as SQIVND (reference sequence). This CDR3 spans 16 amino acids. Written as DNA, the CDR3 is TGTGTCAGTAGTATTTGGGCCCAAGACCTGGACTATGGCTACACCTTC. Its protein is CVSSIWAQDLDYGYTF.

This clonotype was recorded a few times. The rearrangement uses TRBV7-9 and TRBJ2-1, with a possible D match to TRBD1 (6 bases). The germline gives CDR1 SEHNR, CDR2 FQNEAQ (reference sequence). V dropped 4 bases and J dropped 0 bases, with 16 bases sitting between them. The CDR3 covers 17 residues. The CDR3, as DNA: TGTGCCAGCAGCTCATTACCTGACAGGAGCTCCTACAATGAGCAGTTCTTC. As protein: CASSSLPDRSSYNEQFF.

The chain recombines TRBV20-1 with TRBJ1-1; 8 positions match TRBD1. V lost 5 bases to trimming and J lost 0 bases; unmatched junction nucleotides: 5. The CDR3 spans 14 residues. Germline V gene data show CDR1 as DFQATT and CDR2 as SNEGSKA (reference sequence). The CDR3 bases are TGCAGTGCTCCGGACAGGGTTATGAACACTGAAGCTTTCTTT. The encoded protein is CSAPDRVMNTEAFF.

The chain has TRBV4-1 and TRBJ1-1; perhaps TRBD1 as D (5 bases). This CDR3 is built from 15 residues. Between the trimmed V and J ends, which lost 1 base and 4 bases, there was a span of 13 bases. Germline CDR1 is MGHRA and CDR2 is YSYEKL. The CDR3 nucleotides are TGCGCCAGCAGCCAAGTTTACGGGGGAAGCACTGAAGCTTTCTTT. Encoded protein: CASSQVYGGSTEAFF.

V and J are TRBV12-3 or TRBV12-4 and TRBJ2-3; D is undetermined. V was pared by 4 bases and J by 1 base, with 12 bases between. The CDR3 is 15 amino acids. Here the CDR3 DNA reads TGTGCCAGCAGTTCAACGCTGGGTCGCACAGATACGCAGTATTTT. It translates to CASSSTLGRTDTQYF.

For this clonotype: One junction end disagrees with the germline gene, perhaps due to a read error. This chain links TRBV14 with TRBJ1-2; TRBD1 matches at 11 bases. The CDR3 is made up of 15 amino acids. Per germline, CDR1 SGHDN and CDR2 FVKESK. The CDR3 here is CVSSSGQGADYGYTF. For the CDR3, the DNA is TGTGTCAGCAGCAGCGGACAGGGGGCTGACTATGGCTACACCTTC.

This clonotype was picked up a small number of times. The J gene is TRBJ1-1, the V gene TRBV27, with TRBD1 matching 8 bases. The CDR3 is 12 amino acids. From germline, CDR1 is MNHEY and CDR2 SMNVEV (reference sequence). V was pared by 5 bases and J by 8 bases, with 4 bases of the junction left unmatched. As DNA, the CDR3 is TGTGCCAGCAGTCGGACAGGGAAAGAAGCTTTCTTT. Its protein is CASSRTGKEAFF.

The chain combines TRBV29-1 with TRBJ1-2, with D hard to call. The CDR3 consists of 14 residues. The germline CDR1 and CDR2 sequences are SQVTM and ANQGSEA. Trimming stripped 0 bases from V and 5 bases from J, with 13 bases between. This chain's CDR3 is CSVEEWQPLYGYTF. The CDR3, as DNA: TGCAGCGTTGAAGAGTGGCAGCCCTTATATGGCTACACCTTC.

This clonotype was seen a handful of times. CDR3 DNA sequence: TGTGCCAGCAGCCGGCTTGTTAACGTGGGGCTGGACGGGGAGCTGTTTTTT. Its translation is CASSRLVNVGLDGELFF. The J gene is TRBJ2-2, the V gene TRBV4-2, with a possible D match to TRBD1 (5 bases). The CDR3 consists of 17 residues. Germline V lookup: CDR1 LGHNA, CDR2 YNFKEQ. V dropped 4 bases and J dropped 7 bases, with 22 bases sitting between them.

The V and J genes are TRBV5-8 and TRBJ2-2; 9 nucleotides agree with TRBD1. The germline V gene has CDR1 SGHTS and CDR2 YDEGEE. V trimming: 4 bases; J trimming: 5 bases; junction bases outside the gene matches: 9. The length of the CDR3 is 16 residues. The CDR3: CASSPYRDRVTGELFF. As DNA, the CDR3 is TGTGCCAGCAGCCCTTACCGGGACAGGGTTACCGGGGAGCTGTTTTTT.

V usage is TRBV27 and J usage is TRBJ2-3, with a possible D match to TRBD2 (6 bases). The CDR3 covers 15 residues. V gave up 4 bases and J gave up 1 base, with 12 bases separating them. The germline V gene has CDR1 MNHEY and CDR2 SMNVEV (reference sequence). CDR3: CASSYRWGGTDTQYF. CDR3 coding DNA: TGTGCCAGCAGTTATAGGTGGGGGGGCACAGATACGCAGTATTTT.

This clonotype was seen more than once but under ten times. The rearrangement links TRBV25-1 to TRBJ1-2, with D possibly being TRBD1 (6 bases). Germline lookup yields CDR1 MGHDK and CDR2 SYGVNS. The V gene lost 4 bases and the J gene lost 0 bases, with 9 bases spanning the gap. The CDR3 is 14 amino acids. The CDR3 here is CASSGGTTNYGYTF. In nucleotides, the CDR3 is TGTGCCAGCAGTGGGGGGACAACTAACTATGGCTACACCTTC.